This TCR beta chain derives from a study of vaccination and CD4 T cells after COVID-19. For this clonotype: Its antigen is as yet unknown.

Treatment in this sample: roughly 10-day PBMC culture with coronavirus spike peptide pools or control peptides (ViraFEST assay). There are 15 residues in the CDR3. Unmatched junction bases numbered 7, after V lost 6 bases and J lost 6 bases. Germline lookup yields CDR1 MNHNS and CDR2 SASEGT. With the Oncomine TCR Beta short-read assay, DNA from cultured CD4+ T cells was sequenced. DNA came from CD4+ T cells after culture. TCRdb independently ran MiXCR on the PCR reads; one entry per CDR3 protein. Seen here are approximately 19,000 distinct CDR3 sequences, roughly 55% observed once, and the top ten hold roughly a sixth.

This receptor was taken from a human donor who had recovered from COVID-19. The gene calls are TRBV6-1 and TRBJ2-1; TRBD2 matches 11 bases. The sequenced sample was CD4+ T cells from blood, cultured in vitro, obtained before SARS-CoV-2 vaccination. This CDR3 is CASSPGLAGGNEQFF. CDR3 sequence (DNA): TGTGCCAGCAGCCCCGGGCTAGCGGGGGGCAATGAGCAGTTCTTC.